The source of this TCR beta chain is a study of cytotoxic CD8 clonotypes in ibrutinib-treated CLL. As for the study in general: Among patients, roughly 25 responded partially and 2 completely; around 15 then stayed remitted and some twelve progressed after median approximately 72 months. The taking of response samples occurred after a median around 11 months of treatment, with a range of 6 to 36. Average yields of roughly 260,000 productive templates and tens of thousands of productive rearrangements characterized the samples. Study results and limitations: Higher clonality was seen at ibrutinib response and a return toward baseline at progression.

TCRdb's copy holds only in-frame clones and misses some; the assay was immunoSEQ multiplex PCR. The sample gives 200,000 to 250,000 clones, 70% of which show up once; less than 20% is in the top ten. Germline-derived CDR1 and CDR2 are LGHNA and YNFKEQ. Germline trimming cut 6 bases from V and 5 bases from J; bases unmatched to any gene: 7. The length of the CDR3 is 14 residues. Concerning this clone: Its antigen is unidentified.

This TCR came from a human donor with chronic lymphocytic leukemia. V and J are TRBV4-2 and TRBJ2-3; 8 bases match TRBD2. The starting material was PBMCs, obtained after 24 months of ibrutinib treatment. The CDR3 loop is CASSQAGGVDTQYF. CDR3 bases: TGTGCCAGCAGTCAGGCGGGAGGTGTAGATACGCAGTATTTT.